Sequencing of this TCR beta chain was carried out in a study of T-cell memory formation after mild COVID-19. Study as a whole: Each donor largely had its own TCR clusters.

Constant-segment primers and 5'RACE yielded cDNA libraries for TCR alpha and TCR beta, each carrying sample barcodes and UMIs. In TCRdb, the 5' RACE reads were re-called with MiXCR into one record per CDR3 protein. The table shows about 190,000 distinct CDR3 sequences, with 15% to 20% occurring only once. Note on this clonotype: What it binds is unknown.

Whole-study findings and limits: Cross-reactive memory apparently joined, as some responding clones appeared in pre-infection memory. Specificity for SARS-CoV-2 was not confirmed among the second-wave clones peaking on day 37.

The CDR3 length is 13 residues. The V gene's germline CDR1 is MNHEY and CDR2 SVGAGI. V was cut by 5 bases and J by 6 bases, with 10 bases left in between. The receptor was isolated from an adult woman who had mild COVID-19 (a few samples of this study predate the infection). Cell type and time point are not known. Sequencing input: PBMCs or a T cell subset sorted from them (not recorded which). The chain joins TRBV6-5 to TRBJ2-2, with D possibly matching TRBD1 (6 bases). DNA of the CDR3: TGTGCCAGCAGTCAGGGGCCAGCCGGGGAGCTGTTTTTT. Translation gives CASSQGPAGELFF.